A selection of T cell receptor beta chains follows, all from one sample in a study of neurological immune-mediated disorders. Each CDR3 protein gets one entry after TCRdb re-called the 5' RACE reads with MiXCR. The table has about 10,000 distinct CDR3 sequences, 20% to 25% seen once; the top ten hold about 53%. Specimen: CD8+ T cells from blood. The receptors stem from a woman aged 60-70 years with HTLV-1-associated myelopathy (HAM/TSP). Each CDR3 is given with its conserved first and last residue. D genes are given only for firm matches. Clone size appears in some rows only: once, few, many, or a class for an expanded clone.

clone size,D gene,J gene,V gene,CDR3 protein,CDR3 DNA
NA,TRBD2,TRBJ2-1,TRBV7-9,CASSPRGGGASEQFF,TGTGCCAGCAGCCCCCGGGGCGGGGGGGCCTCTGAGCAGTTCTTC
many,NA,TRBJ1-2,TRBV10-3,CAISKIRGNGYTF,TGTGCCATCAGTAAAATCAGGGGTAATGGCTACACCTTC
NA,NA,TRBJ2-3,TRBV12-3/TRBV12-4,CASSLTAGSTHTQYF,TGTGCCAGCAGTCTGACTGCTGGTAGCACGCATACGCAGTATTTT
NA,NA,TRBJ1-1,TRBV6-5,CASSPDSLNTEAFF,TGTGCCAGCAGTCCGGACAGTTTGAACACTGAAGCTTTCTTT
many,NA,TRBJ2-3,TRBV20-1,CSAREAARDSDTQYF,TGCAGTGCTAGAGAGGCGGCCAGGGATTCAGATACGCAGTATTTT
many,TRBD1,TRBJ2-7,TRBV4-2,CASSQEDRGSYEQYF,TGTGCCAGCAGCCAAGAGGACAGGGGGTCCTACGAGCAGTACTTC
NA,TRBD1,TRBJ1-1,TRBV5-1,CASSLSGGYTEAFF,TGCGCCAGCAGCTTGTCAGGGGGCTACACTGAAGCTTTCTTT
few,NA,TRBJ1-4,TRBV5-1,CASSPWGGTNEKLFF,TGCGCCAGCAGCCCGTGGGGGGGTACTAATGAAAAACTGTTTTTT
many,TRBD1,TRBJ1-5,TRBV3-1,CASSVGQGSNQPQHF,TGTGCCAGCAGTGTGGGACAGGGATCTAATCAGCCCCAGCATTTT
many,TRBD1,TRBJ2-7,TRBV29-1,CSVADRAAYEQYF,TGCAGCGTTGCTGACAGGGCGGCCTACGAGCAGTACTTC
many,NA,TRBJ1-3,TRBV3-1,CASSPDINSGNTIYF,TGTGCCAGCAGCCCCGACATAAACTCTGGAAACACCATATATTTT
NA,TRBD2,TRBJ2-7,TRBV7-6,CASSPSGGGEQYF,TGTGCCAGCAGTCCTAGCGGGGGAGGGGAGCAGTACTTC
many,TRBD2,TRBJ2-1,TRBV19,CASSIVAGGIIEQFF,TGTGCCAGTAGTATAGTAGCGGGGGGGATTATTGAGCAGTTCTTC
once,NA,TRBJ1-1,TRBV13,CASSLGSLGDTEAFF,TGTGCCAGCAGCTTAGGATCGCTTGGGGACACTGAAGCTTTCTTT
NA,NA,TRBJ2-7,TRBV9,CASGPQTAGLGEQYF,TGTGCCAGCGGACCTCAAACGGCAGGCCTGGGGGAGCAGTACTTC
many,TRBD1,TRBJ2-7,TRBV9,CASSGGQGANSYEQYF,TGTGCCAGCAGCGGAGGACAGGGGGCCAACTCCTACGAGCAGTACTTC
NA,TRBD2,TRBJ2-1,TRBV5-1,CASSLLSGLAVGPDDQFF,TGCGCCAGCAGCTTGTTATCGGGACTAGCGGTGGGGCCGGATGATCAGTTCTTC